These T cell receptor beta chains were read from a single sample in a study of blood T cell repertoires in COVID-19. The table came from immunoSEQ multiplex PCR; TCRdb's copy has only in-frame clones and leaves some out. The table lists about 260,000 clones, around 86% of them singletons. Source material: peripheral blood. These receptors originate from a woman aged 40 to 55 who had recovered from COVID-19. Both conserved end residues are part of each CDR3. Each record gives: D gene, V gene, clone size, J gene, CDR3 DNA, CDR3 protein. The D gene is left open where the match is weak. Rows give clone size only sometimes, using once, few, many, or a class for an expanded clone.

d_call: -
v_call: TRBV10-3
clone_size: -
j_call: TRBJ2-1
cdr3_nt: TGTGCCATCAGTGAACACTACAATGAGCAGTTCTTC
cdr3_aa: CAISEHYNEQFF

d_call: TRBD1
v_call: TRBV28
clone_size: -
j_call: TRBJ2-7
cdr3_nt: TGTGCCAGCAGTTTTTCCGGGACAGGGGGCTACGAGCAGTACTTC
cdr3_aa: CASSFSGTGGYEQYF

d_call: TRBD1
v_call: TRBV18
clone_size: -
j_call: TRBJ1-1
cdr3_nt: TGTGCCAGCTCACAAACAGGGGGCAAGGCTGAAGCTTTCTTT
cdr3_aa: CASSQTGGKAEAFF

d_call: -
v_call: TRBV18
clone_size: -
j_call: TRBJ2-7
cdr3_nt: TGTGCCAGCTCACCGGCGCAGCGCCACTCAGTCCCCTACGAGCAGTACTTC
cdr3_aa: CASSPAQRHSVPYEQYF

d_call: TRBD1
v_call: TRBV5-1
clone_size: -
j_call: TRBJ1-2
cdr3_nt: TGCGCCAGCAGCTGGTCTGGGACAGGGGGTGATGGCTACACCTTC
cdr3_aa: CASSWSGTGGDGYTF

d_call: -
v_call: TRBV7-8
clone_size: -
j_call: TRBJ1-3
cdr3_nt: TGTGCCAGCAGCTTAGAGTGGGGGGGGTACTCTGGAAACACCATATATTTT
cdr3_aa: CASSLEWGGYSGNTIYF

d_call: -
v_call: TRBV4-3
clone_size: -
j_call: TRBJ1-2
cdr3_nt: TGCGCCAGCAGCCAAGATTGGAGGAGGAGTACTAACTATGGCTACACCTTC
cdr3_aa: CASSQDWRRSTNYGYTF

d_call: TRBD1
v_call: TRBV19
clone_size: -
j_call: TRBJ1-2
cdr3_nt: TGTGCCAGTAGTCAGGCAGGGGGCTGGAGTGGCTACACCTTC
cdr3_aa: CASSQAGGWSGYTF

d_call: TRBD2
v_call: TRBV5-1
clone_size: -
j_call: TRBJ2-3
cdr3_nt: TGCGCCAGCAGAAAACTAGCGGGGGCCTCAGCAGATACGCAGTATTTT
cdr3_aa: CASRKLAGASADTQYF

d_call: TRBD1
v_call: TRBV7-3
clone_size: -
j_call: TRBJ1-2
cdr3_nt: TGTGCCAGCAGCCCCGTCCCCGGCGGGACAGGGGGCGACTATGGCTACACCTTC
cdr3_aa: CASSPVPGGTGGDYGYTF

d_call: TRBD1
v_call: TRBV6-2/TRBV6-3
clone_size: once
j_call: TRBJ2-7
cdr3_nt: TGTGCCAGCAGTCCCCCGACAGGGTATTTTTTCCACGAGCAGTACTTC
cdr3_aa: CASSPPTGYFFHEQYF

d_call: -
v_call: TRBV6-5
clone_size: -
j_call: TRBJ1-2
cdr3_nt: TGTGCCAGCAGTCCATATAACAGGAATGGCTACACCTTC
cdr3_aa: CASSPYNRNGYTF

d_call: -
v_call: TRBV10-1
clone_size: few
j_call: TRBJ1-5
cdr3_nt: TGCGCCAGCAGTGCAGGGGCAGGTCAGCCCCAGCATTTT
cdr3_aa: CASSAGAGQPQHF

d_call: -
v_call: TRBV10-2
clone_size: -
j_call: TRBJ1-1
cdr3_nt: TGCGCCAGCCGCGGATTGAACACTGAAGCTTTCTTT
cdr3_aa: CASRGLNTEAFF

d_call: TRBD1
v_call: TRBV20-1
clone_size: few
j_call: TRBJ1-1
cdr3_nt: TGCAGTGCTAGTTCGCTCAACAGGGGGACTGAAGCTTTCTTT
cdr3_aa: CSASSLNRGTEAFF

d_call: -
v_call: TRBV13
clone_size: -
j_call: TRBJ1-2
cdr3_nt: TGTGCCAGCAGCTTTGGGACTTATGGCTACACCTTC
cdr3_aa: CASSFGTYGYTF

d_call: -
v_call: TRBV6-5
clone_size: -
j_call: TRBJ2-3
cdr3_nt: TGTGCCAGCAGTTGGGCCCCTACAGATACGCAGTATTTT
cdr3_aa: CASSWAPTDTQYF

d_call: TRBD1
v_call: TRBV9
clone_size: -
j_call: TRBJ1-1
cdr3_nt: TGTGCCAGCAGCGTAAGTGTAGGACAGGGAAGGACTGAAGCTTTCTTT
cdr3_aa: CASSVSVGQGRTEAFF

d_call: -
v_call: TRBV6-2/TRBV6-3
clone_size: -
j_call: TRBJ2-3
cdr3_nt: TGTGCCAGCAGTTATGGGCGGGGGCCCACAGATACGCAGTATTTT
cdr3_aa: CASSYGRGPTDTQYF

d_call: TRBD1
v_call: TRBV7-8
clone_size: -
j_call: TRBJ2-7
cdr3_nt: TGTGCCAGCAGCCGGGACAGGGGGCTTGAGCAGTACTTC
cdr3_aa: CASSRDRGLEQYF

d_call: TRBD1
v_call: TRBV9
clone_size: -
j_call: TRBJ1-5
cdr3_nt: TGTGCCAGCAGCGCCGGGACAGGGGCATCAAATCAGCCCCAGCATTTT
cdr3_aa: CASSAGTGASNQPQHF

d_call: -
v_call: TRBV13
clone_size: -
j_call: TRBJ2-1
cdr3_nt: TGTGCCAGCAGCTTATTAAAGAAAACCGACTTACACAATGAGCAGTTCTTC
cdr3_aa: CASSLLKKTDLHNEQFF

d_call: -
v_call: TRBV15
clone_size: -
j_call: TRBJ2-3
cdr3_nt: TGTGCCACCAACAGGGACATCGGAGATACGCAGTATTTT
cdr3_aa: CATNRDIGDTQYF

d_call: -
v_call: TRBV27
clone_size: -
j_call: TRBJ2-3
cdr3_nt: TGTGCCAGCAGTTTAAAACCTTTGCAGGGCGGCACAGATACGCAGTATTTT
cdr3_aa: CASSLKPLQGGTDTQYF

d_call: -
v_call: TRBV7-3
clone_size: few
j_call: TRBJ2-1
cdr3_nt: TGTGCCAGCAGCTTATTTGGCGGGGTAGACAATGAGCAGTTCTTC
cdr3_aa: CASSLFGGVDNEQFF

d_call: -
v_call: TRBV7-2
clone_size: -
j_call: TRBJ2-3
cdr3_nt: TGTGCCAGCAGCGTGCCCTACGCTAGCACAGATACGCAGTATTTT
cdr3_aa: CASSVPYASTDTQYF

d_call: -
v_call: TRBV6-4
clone_size: -
j_call: TRBJ1-6
cdr3_nt: TGTGCCAGCAGGCCGTACGGTCCGGATAATTCACCCCTCCACTTT
cdr3_aa: CASRPYGPDNSPLHF

d_call: TRBD1
v_call: TRBV7-9
clone_size: -
j_call: TRBJ2-2
cdr3_nt: TGTGCCAGCAGCTTCCCAGCAGGGGGCCTGAACACCGGGGAGCTGTTTTTT
cdr3_aa: CASSFPAGGLNTGELFF

d_call: TRBD1
v_call: TRBV29-1
clone_size: -
j_call: TRBJ1-3
cdr3_nt: TGCAGCGCCAGGTCAGGGGGCATTGGAAACACCATATATTTT
cdr3_aa: CSARSGGIGNTIYF

d_call: TRBD1
v_call: TRBV3-1/TRBV3-2
clone_size: -
j_call: TRBJ2-6
cdr3_nt: TGTGCCAGCAGGGACAGGGCTGGGGCCAACGTCCTGACTTTC
cdr3_aa: CASRDRAGANVLTF

d_call: TRBD1
v_call: TRBV5-1
clone_size: -
j_call: TRBJ2-1
cdr3_nt: TGCGCCAGCAGCTTCGATGGGACAGACAATGAGCAGTTCTTC
cdr3_aa: CASSFDGTDNEQFF

d_call: -
v_call: TRBV11-1
clone_size: once
j_call: TRBJ1-1
cdr3_nt: TGTGCCAGCAGCTTAGAAGACACCTCACTTGAAGCTTTCTTT
cdr3_aa: CASSLEDTSLEAFF

d_call: -
v_call: TRBV11-2
clone_size: -
j_call: TRBJ1-1
cdr3_nt: TGTGCCAGCAGAAATAGCCCGGGTATGAGCACTGAAGCTTTCTTT
cdr3_aa: CASRNSPGMSTEAFF

d_call: TRBD2
v_call: TRBV2
clone_size: -
j_call: TRBJ2-3
cdr3_nt: TGTGCCAGCAGGGAAACTAGCGGAACAGATACGCAGTATTTT
cdr3_aa: CASRETSGTDTQYF

d_call: -
v_call: TRBV6-5
clone_size: -
j_call: TRBJ2-2
cdr3_nt: TGTGCCAGCAGTTACCGCGGCGGGGCCGGGGAGCTGTTTTTT
cdr3_aa: CASSYRGGAGELFF

d_call: TRBD2
v_call: TRBV7-3
clone_size: -
j_call: TRBJ2-3
cdr3_nt: TGTGCCAGCAGGGGGAGGGGTTACACAGATACGCAGTATTTT
cdr3_aa: CASRGRGYTDTQYF

d_call: -
v_call: TRBV18
clone_size: -
j_call: TRBJ2-1
cdr3_nt: TGTGCCAGCTCCAAGGAGGGCAATGAGCAGTTCTTC
cdr3_aa: CASSKEGNEQFF

d_call: -
v_call: TRBV7-2
clone_size: -
j_call: TRBJ1-3
cdr3_nt: TGTGCCAGCAGCTTCAATACAGGGCTTGGAAACACCATATATTTT
cdr3_aa: CASSFNTGLGNTIYF

d_call: TRBD1
v_call: TRBV2
clone_size: -
j_call: TRBJ2-7
cdr3_nt: TGTGCCAGCAGTAAAGGGACAGGGGTCTCCTACGAGCAGTACTTC
cdr3_aa: CASSKGTGVSYEQYF

d_call: TRBD1
v_call: TRBV19
clone_size: -
j_call: TRBJ1-3
cdr3_nt: TGTGCCAGTAGCCCTCGGACAGGCCGCTCTGGAAACACCATATATTTT
cdr3_aa: CASSPRTGRSGNTIYF

d_call: -
v_call: TRBV10-1
clone_size: once
j_call: TRBJ1-5
cdr3_nt: TGCGCCAGCAGTTCTCCTCCCTACAGGGTTGTTGGCAATCAGCCCCAGCATTTT
cdr3_aa: CASSSPPYRVVGNQPQHF

d_call: TRBD1
v_call: TRBV5-1
clone_size: -
j_call: TRBJ2-7
cdr3_nt: TGCGCCAGCACCCACGGGGACAGGAGGGACGAGCAGTACTTC
cdr3_aa: CASTHGDRRDEQYF